The clone carrying this T cell receptor beta chain was detected only a few times. Its matching antigen is unknown. Unique molecular identifiers were used in preparing the TCRbeta library. TCRdb re-analysed the PCR reads in MiXCR, keeping a single row per CDR3 protein. Of 250,000 to 400,000 distinct CDR3 sequences in the sample, around 20% were seen once. J gave up 0 bases and V 2 bases, and 9 bases lay outside the gene matches. Germline V gene sequence: CDR1 LGHDT, CDR2 YNNKEL (reference sequence). The CDR3 consists of 18 residues. This entry is derived from a study of T-cell reconstitution after alpha-beta-depleted transplantation in children. The study, taken as a whole, reports: Expanded clones from the graft, numbering several hundred, reportedly supplied alpha-beta T cells about two months after transplant. The study traced high day-60 TCRbeta diversity in some patients to surviving recipient T cells and thymic progenitors. Newly made T cells mostly supplied T-cell counts and diversity one year after transplant.

The sample here was PBMCs, mostly from graft donor cells, taken 180 days after TCRalphabeta/CD19-depleted stem cell transplant. The V call is TRBV3-1, the J call TRBJ1-2, with 10 positions matching TRBD1. This receptor was taken from a male patient under 18 who had a stem cell transplant for acute lymphoblastic leukemia, so the T cells may come from the graft donor. The CDR3 protein is CASSQTPRGTGANYGYTF. Written as DNA, the CDR3 is TGTGCCAGCAGCCAAACTCCCAGGGGGACAGGGGCTAACTATGGCTACACCTTC.